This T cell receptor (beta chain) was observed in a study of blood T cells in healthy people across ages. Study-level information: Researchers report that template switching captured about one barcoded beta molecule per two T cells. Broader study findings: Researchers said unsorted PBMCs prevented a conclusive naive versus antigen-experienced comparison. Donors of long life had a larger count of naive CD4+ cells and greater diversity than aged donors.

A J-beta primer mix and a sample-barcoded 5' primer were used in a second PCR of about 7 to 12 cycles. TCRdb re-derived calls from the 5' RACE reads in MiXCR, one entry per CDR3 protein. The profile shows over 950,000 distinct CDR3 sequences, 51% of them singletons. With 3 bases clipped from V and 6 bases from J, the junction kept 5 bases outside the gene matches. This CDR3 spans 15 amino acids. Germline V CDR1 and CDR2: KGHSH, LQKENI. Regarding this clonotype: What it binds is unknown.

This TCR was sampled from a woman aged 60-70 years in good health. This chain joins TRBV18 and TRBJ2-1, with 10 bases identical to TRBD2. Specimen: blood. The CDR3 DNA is TGTGCCAGCTCACCGGGACTAGCGAACGTCAATGAGCAGTTCTTC. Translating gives CASSPGLANVNEQFF.